A selection of T cell receptor beta chains follows, all from one sample in a study of pediatric ulcerative colitis. Profiled with immunoSEQ multiplex PCR; TCRdb holds only in-frame clones, not every one. The sample holds fewer than 30,000 clones, 70% to 75% seen once. Material for sequencing was gut tissue. The receptors were sampled from a boy aged 5-17 years with severe ulcerative colitis. The CDR3 runs from the conserved cysteine through the conserved F or W. A D gene is named only where the DNA matches it firmly. For some rows the clone size is stated as once, few or many, or as a class when expanded; others skip it.

size | V | D | length | CDR3
NA | TRBV4-2 | TRBD2 | 17 | CASSQDWAGGNYNEQFF
NA | TRBV28 | NA | 14 | CAILTGGSNTEAFF
NA | TRBV2 | NA | 15 | CASSTGLSSGNTIYF
NA | TRBV7-9 | TRBD1 | 14 | CASSLGQGNEKLFF
NA | TRBV5-1 | TRBD2 | 15 | CASSLGGLAGETQYF
NA | TRBV4-3 | NA | 15 | CASSQEHSGANVLTF
NA | TRBV7-2 | NA | 12 | CASSLGAYEQFF
NA | TRBV5-6 | NA | 16 | CASSLGPGATNEKLFF
NA | TRBV19 | NA | 13 | CASKKDRQETQYF
NA | TRBV6-1 | NA | 12 | CASSDRFTEAFF
NA | TRBV4-3 | TRBD1 | 17 | CASSQGGTGRVTDTQYF
NA | TRBV6-1 | NA | 15 | CASSVSNSGANVLTF
few | TRBV30 | TRBD2 | 15 | CAWSERLAGGPGQYF
NA | TRBV10-3 | TRBD2 | 14 | CAISEREGSYEQYF
NA | TRBV7-2 | TRBD2 | 15 | CASSLLAGVSNEQYF
NA | TRBV6-1 | TRBD1 | 15 | CASSGQGSGANVLTF
NA | TRBV2 | TRBD1 | 13 | CAGETGGDYGYTF
NA | TRBV5-1 | TRBD1 | 13 | CARGTGMNTEAFF
NA | TRBV5-1 | NA | 15 | CASGTSESPYNEQFF
NA | TRBV11-2 | TRBD2 | 14 | CASSPLAGGGEQYF
NA | TRBV6-5 | TRBD1 | 16 | CASSYSRTGDSYEQYF
once | TRBV11-3 | NA | 16 | CASSHKGTSGANVLTF